The next 29 T cell receptor beta chains were all read from a single sample in a study of cytomegalovirus exposure and HLA in healthy donors (dated by TCRdb to 2015 to 2018). The method behind the library was the immunoSEQ multiplex PCR assay. The multiplex PCR relied on a mix of 60 forward primers for TCR Vbeta segments and 13 reverse primers for TCR Jbeta segments. Sourced from immuneACCESS, this table was stored by TCRdb with only in-frame sequences that have V and J called. A share of the clones is absent; for the studies checked, an unresolved V gene accounts for under half, and the remainder has no known explanation. This sample holds 90,000 to 100,000 clones; around 69% were observed only once. The ten largest clonotypes hold roughly 20% of the sample. The sequenced sample consisted of PBMCs. These receptor sequences come from a woman aged 55 to 70 in good health and CMV-seropositive.

This chain connects TRBV10-3 to TRBJ2-7, with TRBD2 matching 12 bases. V gave up 6 bases and J gave up 4 bases; unmatched junction bases: 4. Germline V CDR1 and CDR2: ENHRY, SYGVKD. The CDR3 length is 14 residues. The CDR3 sequence is CAIRFTSGGYEQYF. CDR3 DNA sequence: TGTGCCATCAGGTTTACTAGCGGGGGGTACGAGCAGTACTTC.

The chain recombines TRBV9 with TRBJ2-7; 8 bases align to TRBD1. The CDR3 length is 15 residues. In germline, CDR1 is SGDLS, CDR2 YYNGEE. V trimming: 3 bases; J trimming: 6 bases; junction bases outside the gene matches: 11. The CDR3 DNA reads TGTGCCAGCAGCGGTAAGACAGGGGTTATGGTCGAGCAGTACTTC. It codes for CASSGKTGVMVEQYF.

The chain uses TRBV5-1 and TRBJ2-5; TRBD1 matches 9 bases. With V trimmed by 4 bases and J by 6 bases, 7 bases remained unmatched. The CDR3 length is 14 residues. Germline CDR1 and CDR2: SGHRS and YFSETQ. The CDR3, as DNA: TGCGCCAGCAGCCCCTCGGACAGGGGAAAGACCCAGTACTTC. It specifies CASSPSDRGKTQYF.

The V gene is TRBV11-2, the J gene TRBJ1-1; 7 nucleotides agree with TRBD1. The CDR3 length is 14 residues. The germline V gene encodes CDR1 SGHAT and CDR2 FQNNGV. V trimming: 3 bases; J trimming: 7 bases; junction bases outside the gene matches: 8. CDR3 sequence reads: CASSFRQGGGEAFF. The CDR3, as DNA: TGTGCCAGCAGCTTCCGACAGGGTGGAGGTGAAGCTTTCTTT.

This clone turned up a few times. J is TRBJ1-5 and V is TRBV5-1, with D perhaps matching TRBD1 (6 bases). Between the trimmed V and J ends, which lost 0 bases and 2 bases, there was a span of 9 bases. CDR3 length equals 15 residues. From germline, CDR1 is SGHRS and CDR2 YFSETQ. CDR3 in DNA: TGCGCCAGCAGCTTGGCTCCAGGGGGCAATCAGCCCCAGCATTTT. Its translation is CASSLAPGGNQPQHF.

This chain joins TRBV19 and TRBJ2-7; D uncertain. This CDR3 is built from 15 residues. CDR1 is LNHDA, CDR2 SQIVND, per germline (reference sequence). V lost 2 bases to trimming and J lost 2 bases, with 13 bases between them. CDR3 DNA sequence: TGTGCCAGTAGTATATCGGGTCACTCAACCTACGAGCAGTACTTC. Translation gives CASSISGHSTYEQYF. The variable domain in full, completed from reference TRBV19 and TRBJ2-7, reads DGGITQSPKYLFRKEGQNVTLSCEQNLNHDAMYWYRQDPGQGLRLIYYSQIVNDFQKGDIAEGYSVSREKKESFPLTVTSAQKNPTAFYLCASSISGHSTYEQYFGPGTRLTVT.

The chain uses TRBV6-5 and TRBJ1-4; perhaps TRBD1 as D (5 bases). V dropped 5 bases and J dropped 4 bases, with 11 bases sitting between them. Germline V gives CDR1 MNHEY, CDR2 SVGAGI. This CDR3 has 14 residues. The CDR3 sequence: CASSLTELNEKLFF. As DNA, the CDR3 is TGTGCCAGCAGTCTGACAGAGCTTAATGAAAAACTGTTTTTT.

V gene TRBV6-5 combines with J gene TRBJ2-1; no reliable D call. CDR1 and CDR2 (germline): MNHEY, SVGAGI. Trimming shortened V by 2 bases and J by 9 bases, and 20 bases separated the two germline ends. The CDR3 totals 16 residues. DNA for the CDR3: TGTGCCAGCAGTTACGAGTTGATTAGATCCGTCACTGAGCAGTTCTTC. It translates to CASSYELIRSVTEQFF.

This chain uses TRBV5-1 with TRBJ1-1, with 11 bases that match TRBD1. Germline assignment: CDR1 SGHRS and CDR2 YFSETQ. The CDR3 is 15 residues long. J lost 3 bases, V lost 3 bases, and 4 bases had no gene match. The CDR3 bases are TGCGCCAGCAGCTGGGGGACAGGGGGTTACACTGAAGCTTTCTTT. The encoded protein is CASSWGTGGYTEAFF. The variable domain in full, completed from reference TRBV5-1 and TRBJ1-1, reads KAGVTQTPRYLIKTRGQQVTLSCSPISGHRSVSWYQQTPGQGLQFLFEYFSETQRNKGNFPGRFSGRQFSNSRSEMNVSTLELGDSALYLCASSWGTGGYTEAFFGQGTRLTVV.

The rearrangement uses TRBV4-1 and TRBJ1-2; no firm D call. The germline V and J ends were trimmed by 0 bases and 4 bases, with 12 bases remaining between them. The V gene's germline CDR1 is MGHRA and CDR2 YSYEKL. This CDR3 spans 15 amino acids. The CDR3 here is CASSQDNHLPYGYTF. The DNA for the CDR3 is TGCGCCAGCAGCCAAGATAATCACCTACCCTATGGCTACACCTTC.

The chain employs TRBV2 and TRBJ2-2, with TRBD2 as a possible D gene (5 bases). In germline, CDR1 is SNHLY, CDR2 FYNNEI. The CDR3 is 15 amino acids. V lost 8 bases, J lost 7 bases, and 20 bases lay in between. The CDR3 loop is CASGGLADWVGELFF. In nucleotides, the CDR3 is TGTGCCAGCGGTGGGCTAGCAGATTGGGTCGGGGAGCTGTTTTTT.

V and J are TRBV30 and TRBJ1-3; no reliable D call. Germline V gene lookup returns CDR1 GTSNPN and CDR2 SVGIG (reference sequence). CDR3 length equals 11 residues. V lost 3 bases and J 4 bases, leaving 4 bases between the germline ends. The CDR3 region is CAWSRGNTIYF. The CDR3 DNA reads TGTGCCTGGAGCAGGGGAAACACCATATATTTT.

The chain carries TRBV5-6 and TRBJ1-3; TRBD1 is a possible D gene (6 bases). The V gene's germline CDR1 is SGHDT and CDR2 YYEEEE. This CDR3 has 14 residues. With 4 bases removed from V and 2 bases from J, the gap between germline ends came to 10 bases. In DNA form, the CDR3 reads TGTGCCAGCAGCCTTAGGACAGCTGGAAACACCATATATTTT. Amino acid sequence: CASSLRTAGNTIYF.

The rearrangement links TRBV30 to TRBJ1-2; TRBD1 matches 7 bases. Germline V CDR1 and CDR2: GTSNPN, SVGIG (reference sequence). Germline trimming cut 4 bases from V and 6 bases from J; bases unmatched to any gene: 8. The CDR3 contains 13 residues. CDR3 protein: CAWNGQVENGYTF. The DNA of the CDR3 is TGTGCCTGGAATGGACAGGTTGAGAATGGCTACACCTTC.

This clone was observed a handful of times. CDR3 sequence: CASTKPSGGQNEQFF. The DNA of the CDR3 is TGTGCCAGCACCAAACCTAGCGGGGGACAGAATGAGCAGTTCTTC. The chain couples TRBV7-2 to TRBJ2-1, with TRBD2 matching 10 bases. J lost 7 bases, V lost 7 bases, and 10 bases had no gene match. This CDR3 comprises 15 residues. Per the germline V gene, CDR1 is SGHTA and CDR2 is FQGNSA. Drawing the rest from reference TRBV7-2 and TRBJ2-1, the complete variable domain is GAGVSQSPSNKVTEKGKDVELRCDPISGHTALYWYRQSLGQGLEFLIYFQGNSAPDKSGLPSDRFSAERTGGSVSTLTIQRTQQEDSAVYLCASTKPSGGQNEQFFGPGTRLTVL.

The genes are TRBV20-1 and TRBJ2-7; D unresolved. V lost 0 bases, J lost 6 bases, and 6 bases lay in between. Germline V gives CDR1 DFQATT, CDR2 SNEGSKA (reference sequence). The CDR3 totals 11 residues. DNA of the CDR3: TGCAGTGCTAGAGACTACGCCGAGCAGTACTTC. This sequence encodes CSARDYAEQYF.

The genes are TRBV5-6 and TRBJ1-5; D gene unclear. The CDR3 runs to 13 residues. Trimming cost V 1 base and J 5 bases, with 7 bases left between them. Germline V lookup: CDR1 SGHDT, CDR2 YYEEEE. The CDR3: CASSLSGYQPQHF. CDR3 bases: TGTGCCAGCAGCTTGTCCGGTTATCAGCCCCAGCATTTT.

The J gene is TRBJ2-1, the V gene TRBV29-1; 14 bases line up with TRBD2. Trimming at V came to 7 bases and at J to 7 bases, leaving 3 bases not matched to a gene. CDR1 and CDR2 from the germline V gene are SQVTM and ANQGSEA. CDR3 size: 13 residues. The CDR3, as DNA: TGCAGCGCTCGGACTAGCGGGAGGAATGAGCAGTTCTTC. It encodes CSARTSGRNEQFF.

This sequence joins TRBV5-4 and TRBJ2-7; 9 nucleotides match TRBD2. This CDR3 is 16 amino acids long. Germline V lookup: CDR1 SGHNT, CDR2 YYREEE (reference sequence). Germline trimming cut 4 bases from V and 5 bases from J; bases unmatched to any gene: 13. CDR3 in amino acids: CASSIPGGRAGDEQYF. The CDR3 DNA is TGTGCCAGCAGCATCCCCGGCGGGAGGGCCGGTGACGAGCAGTACTTC.

The genes are TRBV9 and TRBJ2-1; tentatively, D is TRBD2 (7 bases). V was cut by 4 bases and J by 3 bases, with 14 bases left in between. The V gene's germline CDR1 is SGDLS and CDR2 YYNGEE. This CDR3 comprises 15 residues. Here the CDR3 DNA reads TGTGCCAGCAGCCCCCGGGGGGCCAACTACAATGAGCAGTTCTTC. Its protein product is CASSPRGANYNEQFF.

V usage is TRBV2 and J usage is TRBJ1-1; the match to TRBD1 covers 9 bases. The V and J ends lost 4 bases and 5 bases, in that order; junction bases with no gene match: 14. Germline lookup yields CDR1 SNHLY and CDR2 FYNNEI. The CDR3 is made up of 17 amino acids. The DNA for the CDR3 is TGTGCCAGCAGTGGCCTCGGACAGGGGCTTCATATTACTGAAGCTTTCTTT. The encoded protein is CASSGLGQGLHITEAFF.

This clone was counted only a few times. The gene calls are TRBV7-9 and TRBJ2-7; 13 nucleotides line up with TRBD2. The V segment lost 4 bases and the J segment 7 bases; nucleotides outside the gene matches: 7. From germline, CDR1 is SEHNR and CDR2 FQNEAQ (reference sequence). The CDR3 loop spans 15 amino acids. CDR3 protein: CASSSRTSGGLEQYF. CDR3 nucleotides: TGTGCCAGCAGCTCCAGGACTAGCGGGGGCCTGGAGCAGTACTTC.

V and J are TRBV29-1 and TRBJ1-5; D is unresolved. Trimming cost V 4 bases and J 0 bases, with 7 bases left between them. The CDR3 is 13 residues long. In germline, CDR1 is SQVTM, CDR2 ANQGSEA. CDR3 bases: TGCAGCGTTGCTGAGAATAGCAATCAGCCCCAGCATTTT. Its translation: CSVAENSNQPQHF.

The chain links TRBV28 to TRBJ2-5; D remains ambiguous. Germline V lookup: CDR1 MDHEN, CDR2 SYDVKM. The CDR3 consists of 13 residues. Trimming took off 5 bases at V and 5 bases at J, with 12 bases between the two ends. CDR3 region: CASSRIPMETQYF. CDR3 coding DNA: TGTGCCAGCAGTCGCATACCTATGGAGACCCAGTACTTC.

By proportion, this clone is medium-sized. Other nucleotide sequences from this sample produce the same CDR3. V and J are TRBV27 and TRBJ2-7, with 10 bases lining up with TRBD1. The germline CDR1 and CDR2 sequences are MNHEY and SMNVEV (reference sequence). The CDR3 spans 14 residues. Trimming at V came to 4 bases and at J to 3 bases, leaving 3 bases not matched to a gene. The CDR3 here is CASSSGTGDYEQYF. CDR3 coding DNA: TGTGCCAGCAGTTCAGGGACAGGGGACTACGAGCAGTACTTC.

This chain uses TRBV4-2 with TRBJ2-7; 16 bases align to TRBD2. V lost 4 bases and J lost 9; bases outside the gene matches: 9. The CDR3 loop spans 16 amino acids. The germline CDR1 and CDR2 sequences are LGHNA and YNFKEQ. The CDR3 loop is CASSLTGTSGRGRQYF. The DNA for the CDR3 is TGTGCCAGCAGCCTTACCGGGACTAGCGGGAGGGGACGGCAGTACTTC.

The J gene is TRBJ2-1, the V gene TRBV6-5; D not resolved. The V end was cut by 2 bases, the J end by 12 bases, with 14 bases between. The CDR3 runs to 13 residues. Germline assignment: CDR1 MNHEY and CDR2 SVGAGI. CDR3 nucleotides: TGTGCCAGCAGTTACGACGAGCGATCGGGGCAGTTCTTC. It is translated as CASSYDERSGQFF.

This chain uses TRBV5-1 with TRBJ1-6; the D is unclear. V lost 1 base to trimming and J lost 8 bases, with 10 bases between them. Germline assignment: CDR1 SGHRS and CDR2 YFSETQ. The CDR3 extends over 14 amino acids. The CDR3 loop is CASSLYETDSPLHF. In DNA, the CDR3 is TGCGCCAGCAGCTTGTACGAAACAGATTCACCCCTCCACTTT.

V gene TRBV9 combines with J gene TRBJ2-2; unclear D gene. The ends were cut back, 0 bases at V and 0 bases at J, with 9 bases in the middle. The CDR3 sequence is 16 residues long. CDR1 and CDR2 (germline): SGDLS, YYNGEE. The CDR3 is CASSVGANTNTGELFF. The CDR3 coding sequence is TGTGCCAGCAGCGTAGGGGCTAACACGAACACCGGGGAGCTGTTTTTT.